One sample yielded the 25 T cell receptor beta chains listed below, sequenced in a study of blood T cell repertoires in COVID-19 (dated by TCRdb to 2020 to 2022). The library came from the immunoSEQ multiplex PCR assay. TCRdb's version of the immuneACCESS table is confined to in-frame rearrangements and falls short of the full clone set. An unresolved V gene accounts for under half of the shortfall where checked; the remainder is of unknown origin. The sample profile shows under 85,000 clones; around 89% of them were found once. The leading ten clones occupy 5.3% of the sample. What was sequenced was peripheral blood. Source of these receptors: a man in his fifties with acute or convalescent COVID-19.

The chain links TRBV9 to TRBJ1-2, with D perhaps TRBD1 (5 bases). This CDR3 has 13 residues. CDR1 SGDLS and CDR2 YYNGEE come from the germline V gene. V lost 4 bases and J 4 bases, leaving 11 bases between the germline ends. CDR3 sequence reads: CASSPAGTYGYTF. The CDR3 region has the DNA TGTGCCAGCAGCCCGGCGGGGACCTATGGCTACACCTTC.

The chain has TRBV14 and TRBJ1-1; 11 bases agree with TRBD1. Germline V gives CDR1 SGHDN, CDR2 FVKESK. V lost 1 base to trimming and J lost 8 bases; unmatched junction nucleotides: 3. The CDR3 runs 14 residues. This CDR3 reads CASSQGRTGGEAFF. In DNA, the CDR3 is TGTGCCAGCAGCCAAGGAAGGACAGGGGGCGAAGCTTTCTTT. The whole variable domain, remainder taken from reference TRBV14 and TRBJ1-1, is EAGVTQFPSHSVIEKGQTVTLRCDPISGHDNLYWYRRVMGKEIKFLLHFVKESKQDESGMPNNRFLAERTGGTYSTLKVQPAELEDSGVYFCASSQGRTGGEAFFGQGTRLTVV.

The V and J genes are TRBV6-5 and TRBJ1-1; D call uncertain. Trimming shortened V by 4 bases and J by 3 bases, and 12 bases separated the two germline ends. CDR3 length equals 14 residues. Germline CDR1 reads MNHEY; CDR2 reads SVGAGI. This chain's CDR3 is CASSSRERDTEAFF. In DNA, the CDR3 is TGTGCCAGCAGTTCGCGAGAGAGGGACACTGAAGCTTTCTTT.

This clone was seen a handful of times. The chain is built from TRBV28 and TRBJ1-2; D not certain. Germline CDR1 MDHEN, CDR2 SYDVKM. CDR3 length: 14 residues. V lost 6 bases, J lost 7 bases, and 18 bases lay in between. DNA of the CDR3: TGTGCCAGCAGCCCGCCCGTTGGAGTAACTGGCTACACCTTC. Translation: CASSPPVGVTGYTF.

V usage is TRBV7-9 and J usage is TRBJ1-1, with a weak D call TRBD1 (5 bases). The V end lost 5 bases, the J end lost 1 base, and 14 bases lay between the germline ends. CDR1 is SEHNR, CDR2 FQNEAQ, per germline (reference sequence). CDR3 length: 15 amino acids. The CDR3: CASSNGGSKNTEAFF. In DNA, the CDR3 is TGTGCCAGCAGCAACGGGGGGTCGAAGAACACTGAAGCTTTCTTT.

This rearrangement joins TRBV4-1 to TRBJ2-3; possibly TRBD2 for D (6 bases). CDR3 size: 16 residues. V was cut by 6 bases and J by 3 bases, with 19 bases left in between. In germline, CDR1 is MGHRA, CDR2 YSYEKL. CDR3 amino acids: CASRTSRDSMTDTQYF. The CDR3 region has the DNA TGCGCCAGCAGAACCTCCAGGGACTCGATGACAGATACGCAGTATTTT.

The chain carries TRBV19 and TRBJ1-2, with 12 bases that match TRBD1. CDR1 is LNHDA and CDR2 is SQIVND in the germline V gene (reference sequence). J lost 7 bases, V lost 5 bases, and 8 bases had no gene match. The CDR3 contains 15 residues. The CDR3 sequence: CASSGGQGARTGYTF. The CDR3 DNA is TGTGCCAGTAGTGGGGGACAGGGGGCGAGGACTGGCTACACCTTC.

The rearrangement uses TRBV18 and TRBJ1-5, with 7 bases identical to TRBD1. V shed 4 bases and J 3 bases; nucleotides not matched to a gene: 6. Germline V CDR1 and CDR2: KGHSH, LQKENI. This CDR3 contains 15 residues. In DNA form, the CDR3 reads TGTGCCAGCTCACTAGGGGGCAGTCCCAATCAGCCCCAGCATTTT. This translates into CASSLGGSPNQPQHF.

The J gene is TRBJ1-5, the V gene TRBV19; 7 bases are shared with TRBD1. Germline CDR1 reads LNHDA; CDR2 reads SQIVND (reference sequence). The CDR3 runs to 15 residues. V lost 4 bases to trimming and J lost 3 bases; unmatched junction nucleotides: 6. CDR3 coding DNA: TGTGCCAGTAGTAACAGGGGACCGTCCAATCAGCCCCAGCATTTT. Translating gives CASSNRGPSNQPQHF.

The rearrangement uses TRBV6-5 and TRBJ1-1, with D unresolved. Germline CDR1 MNHEY, CDR2 SVGAGI. V lost 0 bases, J lost 4 bases, and 9 bases lay in between. This CDR3 has 14 amino acids. In DNA, the CDR3 is TGTGCCAGCAGTTACTCGACGGGAGGCACTGAAGCTTTCTTT. It codes for CASSYSTGGTEAFF.

J is TRBJ2-1 and V is TRBV6-2 or TRBV6-3; 11 nucleotides align to TRBD2. The CDR3 is 16 amino acids. Per the germline V gene, CDR1 is MNHEY and CDR2 is SVGEGT. Trimming took 2 bases from V and 8 from J; bases not matched to a gene: 8. The CDR3 DNA is TGTGCCAGCAGTTACGGTTGGGTAGCGGGAGGGGATGAGCAGTTCTTC. It translates to CASSYGWVAGGDEQFF.

This chain joins TRBV7-2 and TRBJ2-5, with 9 bases aligning to TRBD1. This CDR3 has 14 amino acids. Germline trimming cut 4 bases from V and 4 bases from J; bases unmatched to any gene: 4. CDR1 is SGHTA, CDR2 FQGNSA, per germline. CDR3 region: CASSSPDRGETQYF. Here the CDR3 DNA reads TGTGCCAGCAGCTCGCCGGACAGGGGAGAGACCCAGTACTTC.

This clone has a handful of counts. V is TRBV24-1 and J is TRBJ1-2, with TRBD1 matching 8 bases. Per germline, CDR1 KGHDR and CDR2 SFDVKD. The CDR3 totals 18 residues. Trimming took 2 bases from V and 6 from J; bases not matched to a gene: 16. Here the CDR3 reads CATSDSSHQLTGEHGYTF. DNA for the CDR3: TGTGCCACCAGTGATTCCTCACACCAGCTGACAGGGGAGCATGGCTACACCTTC.

The chain recombines TRBV4-2 with TRBJ2-7, with D possibly matching TRBD1 (5 bases). The CDR3 has 15 amino acids. With 0 bases removed from V and 3 bases from J, the gap between germline ends came to 12 bases. The germline gives CDR1 LGHNA, CDR2 YNFKEQ. CDR3 protein: CASSQDFGAIYEQYF. CDR3 nucleotides: TGTGCCAGCAGCCAAGATTTTGGGGCCATCTACGAGCAGTACTTC.

The chain employs TRBV7-2 and TRBJ2-3; 8 bases agree with TRBD2. V was pared by 0 bases and J by 0 bases, with 14 bases of the junction left unmatched. CDR3 length equals 20 residues. Germline V CDR1 and CDR2: SGHTA, FQGNSA. Written as DNA, the CDR3 is TGTGCCAGCAGCTTAGCGGCGGGACTAGTACCCGGGTCTAGCACAGATACGCAGTATTTT. Protein sequence: CASSLAAGLVPGSSTDTQYF. Complete variable domain (other parts from reference TRBV7-2 and TRBJ2-3): GAGVSQSPSNKVTEKGKDVELRCDPISGHTALYWYRQSLGQGLEFLIYFQGNSAPDKSGLPSDRFSAERTGGSVSTLTIQRTQQEDSAVYLCASSLAAGLVPGSSTDTQYFGPGTRLTVL.

This chain joins TRBV6-4 and TRBJ1-5, with no clear D. This CDR3 comprises 16 residues. V lost 7 bases and J 3 bases, leaving 19 bases between the germline ends. Germline values: CDR1 MRHNA, CDR2 SNTAGT. As DNA, the CDR3 is TGTGCCAGCACCCCCCCCGGGAGTTCCTTCAATCAGCCCCAGCATTTT. The encoded protein is CASTPPGSSFNQPQHF.

This clone came up once. The V gene is TRBV5-4, the J gene TRBJ2-2, with D possibly being TRBD1 (5 bases). Deletions cut 0 bases from V and 4 bases from J, with 10 bases between. Germline V gene lookup returns CDR1 SGHNT and CDR2 YYREEE (reference sequence). CDR3 length equals 15 residues. Here the CDR3 reads CASSLGQTGTGELFF. CDR3 sequence (DNA): TGTGCCAGCAGCTTGGGACAGACGGGCACCGGGGAGCTGTTTTTT.

This rearrangement joins TRBV7-6 to TRBJ2-3, with TRBD2 matching over 9 bases. Germline CDR1 and CDR2: SGHVS and FNYEAQ. V lost 5 bases, J lost 2 bases, and 8 bases stayed unmatched. This CDR3 contains 16 residues. The CDR3 DNA reads as TGTGCCAGCAGCCCCGGGACTAGCCGATCCACAGATACGCAGTATTTT. Residues: CASSPGTSRSTDTQYF.

The V gene is TRBV12-3 or TRBV12-4, the J gene TRBJ1-2; D may be TRBD1 (5 bases). Trimming took 7 bases from V and 4 from J, leaving 10 bases between them. This CDR3 region has 12 residues. CDR3 sequence reads: CASMRGGYGYTF. CDR3 bases: TGTGCCAGCATGAGGGGAGGCTATGGCTACACCTTC.

The rearrangement uses TRBV6-1 and TRBJ2-2; D is possibly TRBD2 (5 bases). The CDR3 runs to 15 residues. CDR1 and CDR2 (germline): MNHNS, SASEGT. The V gene lost 1 base and the J gene lost 6 bases, with 12 bases spanning the gap. Here the CDR3 DNA reads TGTGCCAGCAGTGAAGAAGGGAGTTCGGCCGGGGAGCTGTTTTTT. It yields the protein CASSEEGSSAGELFF.

The chain couples TRBV5-1 to TRBJ2-3, with a tentative D call TRBD2 (6 bases). This CDR3 region has 14 residues. Per the germline V gene, CDR1 is SGHRS and CDR2 is YFSETQ. V shed 3 bases and J shed 3 bases, with 11 bases lying between them. This CDR3 is CASSSRRETDTQYF. The CDR3 DNA reads as TGCGCCAGCAGCTCAAGGCGGGAAACAGATACGCAGTATTTT.

V and J are TRBV19 and TRBJ1-1; TRBD1 aligns across 8 bases. Germline V CDR1 and CDR2: LNHDA, SQIVND (reference sequence). V shed 10 bases, J shed 4 bases, and the junction held 5 bases outside the gene matches. The CDR3 spans 12 residues. The CDR3 sequence: CATNRGGTEAFF. The DNA of the CDR3 is TGTGCCACCAACAGGGGGGGCACTGAAGCTTTCTTT.

This clone came up once. V gene TRBV10-1 combines with J gene TRBJ1-4; 7 bases are a match to TRBD1. Germline V lookup: CDR1 WNHNN, CDR2 SYGVQD (reference sequence). V lost 7 bases to trimming and J lost 0 bases; unmatched junction nucleotides: 8. CDR3 size: 16 residues. The CDR3 DNA is TGCGCCAGCACCGTCGGGACAGAACCAACTAATGAAAAACTGTTTTTT. Translated: CASTVGTEPTNEKLFF.

The gene calls are TRBV7-6 and TRBJ1-5; TRBD1 might be the D (6 bases). Per the germline V gene, CDR1 is SGHVS and CDR2 is FNYEAQ. V was trimmed by 4 bases and J by 5 bases, leaving 15 bases between them. This CDR3 is 15 amino acids long. The CDR3 DNA reads as TGTGCCAGCAGCTGGAAACAGGGAGGGGATCAGCCCCAGCATTTT. It yields the protein CASSWKQGGDQPQHF.

CDR3 in amino acids: CASGGAINYGYTF. CDR3 bases: TGTGCCAGCGGAGGGGCCATTAACTATGGCTACACCTTC. This sequence joins TRBV28 and TRBJ1-2, with a possible D match to TRBD1 (5 bases). CDR3 length equals 13 residues. The V gene lost 8 bases and the J gene lost 1 base, with 11 bases spanning the gap. CDR1 MDHEN and CDR2 SYDVKM come from the germline V gene.